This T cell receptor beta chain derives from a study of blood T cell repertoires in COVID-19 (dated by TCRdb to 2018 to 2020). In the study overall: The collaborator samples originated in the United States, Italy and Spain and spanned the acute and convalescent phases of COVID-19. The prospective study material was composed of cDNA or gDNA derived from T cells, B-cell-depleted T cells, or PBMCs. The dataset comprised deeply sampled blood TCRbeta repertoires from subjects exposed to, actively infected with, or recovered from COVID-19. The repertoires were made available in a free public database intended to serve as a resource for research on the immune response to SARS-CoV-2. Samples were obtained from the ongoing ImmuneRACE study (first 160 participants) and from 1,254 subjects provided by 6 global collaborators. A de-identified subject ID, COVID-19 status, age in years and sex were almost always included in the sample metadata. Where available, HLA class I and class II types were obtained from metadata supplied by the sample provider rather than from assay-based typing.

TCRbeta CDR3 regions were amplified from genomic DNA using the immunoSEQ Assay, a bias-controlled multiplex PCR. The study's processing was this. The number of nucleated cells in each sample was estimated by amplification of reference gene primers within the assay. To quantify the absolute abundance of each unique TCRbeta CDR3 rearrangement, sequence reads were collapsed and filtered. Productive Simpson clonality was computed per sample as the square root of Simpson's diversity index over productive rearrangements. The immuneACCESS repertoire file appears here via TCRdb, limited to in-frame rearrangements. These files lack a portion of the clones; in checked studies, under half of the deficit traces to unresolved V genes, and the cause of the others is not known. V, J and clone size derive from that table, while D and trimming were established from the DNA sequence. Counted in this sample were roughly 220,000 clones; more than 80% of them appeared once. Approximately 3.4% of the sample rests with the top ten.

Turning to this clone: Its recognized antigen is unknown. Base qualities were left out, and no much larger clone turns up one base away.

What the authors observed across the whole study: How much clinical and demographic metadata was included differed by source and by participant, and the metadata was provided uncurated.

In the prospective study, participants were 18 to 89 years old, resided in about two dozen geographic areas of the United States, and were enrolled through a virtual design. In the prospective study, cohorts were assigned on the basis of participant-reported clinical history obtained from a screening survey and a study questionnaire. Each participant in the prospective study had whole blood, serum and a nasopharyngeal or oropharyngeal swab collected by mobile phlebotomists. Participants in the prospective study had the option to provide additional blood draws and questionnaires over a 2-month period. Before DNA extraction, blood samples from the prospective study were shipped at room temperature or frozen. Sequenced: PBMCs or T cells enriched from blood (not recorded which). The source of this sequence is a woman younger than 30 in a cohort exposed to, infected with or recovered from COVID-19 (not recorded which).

The CDR3: CASSGTKGGELFF. DNA sequence: TGTGCCAGCAGTGGGACTAAGGGCGGGGAGCTGTTTTTT. The rearrangement joined TRBV27 to TRBJ2-2, and TRBD2 aligns with 7 junction nucleotides. V has 5 bases trimmed and J has 7 bases trimmed; junction bases matching no gene number 4. For CDR1 and CDR2, the germline V gene (reference sequence) lists MNHEY and SMNVEV. The CDR3, from cysteine to phenylalanine, totals 13 residues. Only CDR3 DNA is held: 39 bases, read in frame from base 1.